This T cell receptor beta chain came from a study of regulatory T cells in long-lasting Graves disease (dated by TCRdb to 2020 to 2022). Background for the entire study: Patients with newly diagnosed Graves' disease had been on antithyroid drugs for under 3 months. Patients with persistent Graves' disease were compared with patients with newly diagnosed Graves' disease using TCR sequencing and RNA sequencing of peripheral blood. The study took place in China and was registered as a clinical trial. A total of about 33 samples underwent TCR sequencing, from roughly 13 patients with persistent Graves' disease and 20 or so patients with newly diagnosed Graves' disease. The research as a whole found: Sequencing and analysis were restricted to the TCR beta chain. The small sample size was acknowledged by the authors as a limitation that may reduce accuracy. Patients with persistent disease shared more public clonotypes (around 2,500) than newly diagnosed patients did (more than 900). Peripheral blood alone was examined, since thyroid tissue, which constituted the primary lesion, could not be accessed. Persistent Graves' disease patients showed lower TCR Shannon entropy and fewer highly expanded clones than newly diagnosed patients, suggesting clonal expansion.

Interpreted using the paper, the time point label stands for: newly diagnosed GD, antithyroid drugs for less than 3 months. For both TCR sequencing and RNA sequencing, RNA was extracted from PBMCs in TRIzol. The diagnosis of Graves' disease followed American Thyroid Association guidelines. Patients for the study were recruited at an endocrinology department in Xi'an, China. Each patient gave 7 to 9.5 milliliters of peripheral blood, collected in an EDTA anticoagulant tube. Ficoll Paque Plus density gradient separation was used to isolate PBMCs, and no further T cell sorting was done. An Agilent 2100 Bioanalyzer and agarose gel were used to assess RNA quality, and a NanoDrop 2000 was used to measure RNA concentration. The sample holds many counts of this clonotype. Its antigen is unknown. Base-call qualities are not available, and no considerably larger clone is one nucleotide away. Library method: multiplex PCR. TCRdb lists the instrument as Illumina HiSeq 4000. iRepertoire HTBI primers and Arm-PCR amplification of CDR3 regions were used to construct TCR beta libraries. Before sequencing, the PCR products went through gel purification. Regarding the original processing steps: Gene usage analysis of CDR3 amino acid clonotypes used the approximately 56 TRBV and 12 to 15 TRBJ segments found across samples. Filtered high-quality paired reads were merged into contigs using COPE and FqMerger. BLAST was used to align contigs to IMGT TRBV, TRBD and TRBJ reference genes, and CDR3 was defined according to IMGT. Highly expanded clones were defined as clonotypes with a frequency above 0.1%. Repertoire diversity was measured by Shannon entropy, and V-J evenness by the Gini coefficient. Clonotypes shared by more than one individual were considered public. The public reads were reanalyzed by TCRdb: fastp trimming at Q25, MiXCR alignment, in-frame beta chains only. Entries that share a CDR3 protein sequence are merged under the most common genes and DNA. The V and J calls here are based on TCRdb, not the publication. Present in this sample are some 200,000 distinct CDR3 sequences, roughly a fifth of which were seen just once. The top ten clonotypes cover about 11% of the sample.

This sample was also put to use in a study of T cells in Graves' hyperthyroidism and ophthalmopathy. The other study reports the following: Stable Graves' hyperthyroidism was defined as the absence of progression to ophthalmopathy over 18 months of follow-up. The hyperthyroidism patients were between 18 and 65 years old and newly diagnosed, with a disease duration of less than 2 months. Patients with uncontrolled infections, other autoimmune diseases, pregnancy or lactation were excluded. Clinical symptoms, serum thyroxine and TRAb, thyroid ultrasound, and orbital computed tomography formed the basis for the diagnoses. For the first round of RT-PCR on the TCR CDR3, the HTBI primer set was used together with the Qiagen OneStep RT-PCR kit. Most expanded thyroid clonotypes (frequency above 0.001) were also detected in blood, suggesting blood repertoires may reflect thyroid immune responses. In cross-validation, a model built on a 13 V-J signature told ophthalmopathy apart from stable hyperthyroidism with about 90% sensitivity and about 81% specificity, and in testing the same model reached 80%/75%. In validation, progression to ophthalmopathy was predicted by the model with roughly 69% sensitivity and under 85% specificity, a median of around 6.5 months before onset. A discovery cohort of approximately 97 patients, 43 with Graves' ophthalmopathy and 55 to 65 with stable Graves' hyperthyroidism, was used to find distinguishing TCR V-J signatures. Whether ophthalmopathy could be predicted prospectively was tested in an independent validation cohort made up of 18 to 20 hyperthyroidism patients plus 17 patients who later progressed to ophthalmopathy. For training and testing, the roughly 93 patients in the discovery cohort were randomly divided in a 7:3 ratio. Thyroid tissue and blood T-cell repertoires from about six Graves' hyperthyroidism patients were also compared in the study. After blood sampling, hyperthyroidism patients were treated with methimazole at a starting dose of 30 mg daily, and ophthalmopathy patients were treated with high-dose intravenous methylprednisolone. The libraries were constructed in a second round of multiplex PCR and then size-selected and purified. Libraries were sequenced paired-end with 100 bp reads on an Illumina HiSeq2000. Raw data were processed with SOAPnuke, discarding reads with adapters, uncalled bases, mean Phred below 15, or no exact constant-primer or identifier match. COPE v1.2.5 was used to merge high-quality paired reads, and clonotypes were defined as unique nucleotide sequences. Clonotypes were aligned to IMGT TRBV, TRBD and TRBJ reference segments using MiTCR v1.1. The analysis included only V-J combinations with a frequency above 0.0001, which together covered 99% to 99.2% of the repertoires. A TCS score was defined as the ratio between F50 (clonal expansion) and ExV (chaos), using BLOSUM62-based TCRdist between CDR3 peptides within each V-J. Welch's t-statistics and random forest reduced just over 500 V-J features to 10 to 15, which were used in a naive Bayes classifier (R e1071). No statistical method was used to fix the sample size in advance, and group allocation was not hidden from the investigators. TCR Vbeta CDR3 sequencing of 120 to 150 peripheral blood samples (approximately 44 ophthalmopathy, approximately 80 hyperthyroidism and some 17 progressor patients) is reported in the paper.

The clonotype originates from a woman between 25 and 40 years old with Graves disease. Donor details come from another sample of the same person, matched by shared clones. Sequenced material: peripheral blood mononuclear cells (PBMCs), taken at new diagnosis, from a patient treated with antithyroid drugs.

The CDR3 corresponds to CASSPGQGEVGGYTF. Here is the DNA: TGTGCCAGCAGTCCCGGACAGGGGGAAGTGGGCGGCTACACCTTC. Recombination connected TRBV27 to TRBJ1-2; a stretch of 10 junction bases matches TRBD1. From a lookup of the germline V gene (reference sequence), CDR1 and CDR2 are MNHEY and SMNVEV. Trimming leaves V shorter by 5 bases and J shorter by 8 bases, with the junction holding 11 bases beyond the gene matches. The CDR3 runs 15 residues from the cysteine to the phenylalanine. Only the CDR3 DNA stays, 45 bases, in frame from base 1.